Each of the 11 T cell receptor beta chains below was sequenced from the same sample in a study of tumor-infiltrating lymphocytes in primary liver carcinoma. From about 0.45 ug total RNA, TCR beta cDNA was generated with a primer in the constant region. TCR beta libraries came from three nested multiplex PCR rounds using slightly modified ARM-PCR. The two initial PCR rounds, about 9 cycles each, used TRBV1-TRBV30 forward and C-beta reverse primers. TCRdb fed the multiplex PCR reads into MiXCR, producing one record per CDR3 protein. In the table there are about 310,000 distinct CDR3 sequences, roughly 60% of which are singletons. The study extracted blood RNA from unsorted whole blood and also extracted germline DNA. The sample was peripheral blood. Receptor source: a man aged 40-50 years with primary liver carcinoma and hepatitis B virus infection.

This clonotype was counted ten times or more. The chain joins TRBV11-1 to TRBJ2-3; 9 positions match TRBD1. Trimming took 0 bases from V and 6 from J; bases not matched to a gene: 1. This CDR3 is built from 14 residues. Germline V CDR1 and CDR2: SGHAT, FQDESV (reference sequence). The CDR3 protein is CASSLADRGDTQYF. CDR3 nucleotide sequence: TGTGCCAGCAGCTTAGCCGACAGGGGGGATACGCAGTATTTT.

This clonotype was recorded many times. The CDR3 sequence: CASRSGRADGGELFF. The CDR3 DNA is TGTGCCAGCAGGAGCGGGAGGGCCGATGGCGGGGAGCTGTTTTTT. The chain couples TRBV6-1 to TRBJ2-2, with 10 bases aligning to TRBD2. The CDR3 is 15 amino acids. Germline CDR1 reads MNHNS; CDR2 reads SASEGT. V lost 6 bases and J lost 7; bases outside the gene matches: 8.

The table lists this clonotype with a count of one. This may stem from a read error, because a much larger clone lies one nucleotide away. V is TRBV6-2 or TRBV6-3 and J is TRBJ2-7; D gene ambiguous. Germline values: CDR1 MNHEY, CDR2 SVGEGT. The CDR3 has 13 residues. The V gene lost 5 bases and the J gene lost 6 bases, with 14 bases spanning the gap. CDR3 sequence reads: CASSHDWVGEQYF. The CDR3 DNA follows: TGTGCCAGCAGTCACGACTGGGTTGGCGAGCAGTACTTC.

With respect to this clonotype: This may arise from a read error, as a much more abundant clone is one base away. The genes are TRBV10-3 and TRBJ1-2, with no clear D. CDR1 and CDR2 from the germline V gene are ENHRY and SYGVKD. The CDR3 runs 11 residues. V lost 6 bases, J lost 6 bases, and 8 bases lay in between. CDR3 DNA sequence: TGTGCCATCAGAGAGGATCATGGCTACACCTTC. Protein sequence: CAIREDHGYTF.

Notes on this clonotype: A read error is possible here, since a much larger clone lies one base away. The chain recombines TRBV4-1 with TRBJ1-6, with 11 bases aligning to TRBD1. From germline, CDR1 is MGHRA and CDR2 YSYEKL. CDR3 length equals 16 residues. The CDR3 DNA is TGCGCCACCAGCCGAGGACAGGGGGCCCGTGATTCACCCCTCCACTTT. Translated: CATSRGQGARDSPLHF.

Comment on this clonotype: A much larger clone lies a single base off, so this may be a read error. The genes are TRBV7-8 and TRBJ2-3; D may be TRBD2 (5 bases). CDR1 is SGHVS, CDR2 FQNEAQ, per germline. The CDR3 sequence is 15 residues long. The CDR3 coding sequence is TGTGCCAGCAGCTTTGGCGGGTTTTTCACAGATGCGCAGTATTTT. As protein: CASSFGGFFTDAQYF.

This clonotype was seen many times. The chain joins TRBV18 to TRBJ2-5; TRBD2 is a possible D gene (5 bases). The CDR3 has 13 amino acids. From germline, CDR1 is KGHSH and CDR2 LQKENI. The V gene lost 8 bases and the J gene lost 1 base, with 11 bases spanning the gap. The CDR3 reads CASSPGLQETQYF. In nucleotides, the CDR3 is TGTGCCAGCAGTCCTGGACTCCAAGAGACCCAGTACTTC.

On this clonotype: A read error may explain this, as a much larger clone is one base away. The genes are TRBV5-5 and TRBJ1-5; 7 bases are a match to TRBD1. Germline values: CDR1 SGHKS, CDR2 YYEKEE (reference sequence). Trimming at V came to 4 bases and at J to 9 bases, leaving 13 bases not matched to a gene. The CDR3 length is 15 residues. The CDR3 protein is CASSDRDSLKMPQHF. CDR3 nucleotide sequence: TGTGCCAGCAGCGACCGGGACAGCCTAAAGATGCCCCAGCATTTT.

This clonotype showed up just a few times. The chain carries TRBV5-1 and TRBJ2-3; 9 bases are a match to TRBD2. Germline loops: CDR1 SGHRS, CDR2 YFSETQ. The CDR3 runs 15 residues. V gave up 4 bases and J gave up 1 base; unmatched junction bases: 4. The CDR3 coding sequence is TGCGCCAGCAGCCAACGGACTAGCGGCACAGATACGCAGTATTTT. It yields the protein CASSQRTSGTDTQYF.

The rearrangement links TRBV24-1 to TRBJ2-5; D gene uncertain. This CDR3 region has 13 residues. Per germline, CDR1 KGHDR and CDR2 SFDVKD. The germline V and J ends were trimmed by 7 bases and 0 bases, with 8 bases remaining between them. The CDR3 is CATSSEYQETQYF. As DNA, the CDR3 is TGTGCCACCAGCTCCGAGTACCAAGAGACCCAGTACTTC.

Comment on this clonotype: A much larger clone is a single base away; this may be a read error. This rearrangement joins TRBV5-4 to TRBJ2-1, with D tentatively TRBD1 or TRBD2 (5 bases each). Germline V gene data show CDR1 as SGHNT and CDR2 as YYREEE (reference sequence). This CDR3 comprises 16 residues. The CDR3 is CASSRSPGPHAYERFF. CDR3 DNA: TGTGCCAGCAGCCGAAGTCCGGGACCCCACGCTTATGAGCGGTTCTTC.